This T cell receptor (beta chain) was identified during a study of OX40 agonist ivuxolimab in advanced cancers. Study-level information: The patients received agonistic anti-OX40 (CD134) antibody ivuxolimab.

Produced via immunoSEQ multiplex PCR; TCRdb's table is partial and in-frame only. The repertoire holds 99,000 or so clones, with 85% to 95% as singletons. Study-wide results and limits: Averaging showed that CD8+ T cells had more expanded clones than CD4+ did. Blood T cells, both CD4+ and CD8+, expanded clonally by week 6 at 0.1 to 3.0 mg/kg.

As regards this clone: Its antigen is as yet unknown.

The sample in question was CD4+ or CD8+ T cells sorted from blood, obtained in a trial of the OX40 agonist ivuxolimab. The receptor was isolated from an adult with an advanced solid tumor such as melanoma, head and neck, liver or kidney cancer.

The CDR3 nucleotides read TGCGCCAGCAGCCAACTAGGGAGGAAAGGAACTGAAGCTTTCTTT. It specifies CASSQLGRKGTEAFF. V and J are TRBV4-1 and TRBJ1-1; D uncertain. Between the trimmed V and J ends, which lost 2 bases and 5 bases, there was a span of 15 bases. The germline CDR1 and CDR2 sequences are MGHRA and YSYEKL. This CDR3 is built from 15 residues.